The subject of this entry is one T cell receptor (beta chain). Original methodology: Amplification from reference gene primers served as the basis for estimated nucleated cell counts. Profiled with immunoSEQ multiplex PCR; TCRdb holds only in-frame clones, not every one. V and J calls and clone size follow that table, whereas D and trimming were derived from the DNA. Of around 120,000 clones in the sample, roughly 83% were seen once. This CDR3 comprises 14 residues. V was shortened by 4 bases and J by 1 base, with 10 bases between the two germline ends. Germline V gives CDR1 SNHLY, CDR2 FYNNEI. This sample was included in a study of blood T cell repertoires in COVID-19. Study details: Italy, Spain and the United States were the sources of the convalescent and acute COVID-19 samples. Nucleic acid was either cDNA or gDNA, and it came from T cells, B-cell-depleted T cells, or PBMCs.

The source of this sequence is a man between 25 and 39 years old with acute or convalescent COVID-19. The source material was peripheral blood. V gene TRBV2 combines with J gene TRBJ1-1; D not resolved. CDR3 region: CASSVKAGNTEAFF. CDR3 bases: TGTGCCAGCAGTGTAAAAGCAGGGAACACTGAAGCTTTCTTT.